This entry features one T cell receptor beta chain sequence. The specificity of this receptor is unknown. No per-base quality is available; no much larger clone lies one base away. This sample is part of a study of T cell responses to AZD1222 COVID-19 vaccine (dated by TCRdb to about 2021). As for the study more broadly: AZD1222 recipients with second doses at about 4 weeks or about 12 weeks were pooled, because spike-specific TCR depth and breadth did not differ between schedules. TCR sequencing was performed for roughly 250 trial participants, of whom 207 were given two doses of AZD1222 and around 26 were given two doses of MenACWY control vaccine. Enrollment into the trials was organized by age into subgroups of 18-55, 56-69 and 70-plus years, and those subgroups contained roughly 150, 30 and 60 TCR-sequenced participants, respectively. Paper-wide results and their limitations: In the small 56-69-year group, the increase in depth fell short of significance, most likely because of low power. Spike-specific TCR breadth and depth rose significantly after two AZD1222 doses compared with day 0 and with MenACWY recipients. Conclusions about previously exposed vaccinees were limited because only 6 or 7 AZD1222 recipients were SARS-CoV-2 seropositive at baseline. Nearly half of unique spike-specific TCRs reportedly recognized epitopes outside regions mutated in the B.1.351 and B.1.1.7 variants. Participants were mostly white British and included more females than males, and it was suggested by the authors that clonal diversity may have been underestimated. Because no day 14 peak-response samples were available, repertoires were characterized only after the peak T cell response. Vaccine-associated CD4 TCRs spanned the whole spike protein, with dominant responses in regions 160-218 and 743-854.

The CDR3 regions of human TCRbeta chains were analyzed by immunosequencing. In the authors' own workflow: TCRs in the repertoires were compared against a reference library of SARS-CoV-2-specific TCRs that had been generated with the MIRA antigen-specificity platform. Breadth meant the fraction of unique TCRs that were SARS-CoV-2-associated, whereas depth meant the fraction of total T cells that were SARS-CoV-2-associated. Using the MIRA data, every spike-specific TCR was mapped to the spike region that the TCR reacted to and assigned to either a CD4 or a CD8 class. Log10-transformed breadth and depth values were compared by one-way ANOVA with Sidak's multiple comparisons tests. The immuneACCESS repertoire file appears here via TCRdb, limited to in-frame rearrangements. These files lack a portion of the clones; in checked studies, under half of the deficit traces to unresolved V genes, and the cause of the others is not known. D and trimming come from the DNA, and the V and J calls and clone size come from that table. In all, the sample holds some 96,000 clones, and about 87% of those were seen once. The ten largest make up roughly 1.8% of the sample.

The CDR3 measures 14 amino acids from cysteine to phenylalanine. The only DNA kept is the CDR3, 42 bases in frame from the first base. Trimming costs V 0 bases and J 2 bases, and their ends lie 7 bases apart. CDR1 and CDR2 were assigned from the germline V gene as SGHAT and FQNNGV. The time point label corresponds to: baseline before first vaccination. Vaccinee samples were obtained from the UK trials COV001 and COV002, which included a single-blind randomized controlled phase 2/3 trial of AZD1222 (ChAdOx1 nCoV-19) in healthy adults. For TCRbeta chain sequencing, PBMC samples were collected from trial participants at day 0 and at day 28 after the second dose.

The sequences come from peripheral blood, collected on day 0 of AZD1222 vaccination. This receptor was taken from an adult in good health. Recombination joined TRBV11-2 with TRBJ1-1; no D gene call is confident. The DNA is TGTGCCAGCAGCTTAGATAGGCGAAACACTGAAGCTTTCTTT. Its protein reads: CASSLDRRNTEAFF.